This T cell receptor beta chain is drawn from a study of blood T cell repertoires in COVID-19. Study at large: Sites in the United States, Italy and Spain provided acute and convalescent COVID-19 samples. The cDNA or gDNA used as material had been derived from T cells, B-cell-depleted T cells, or PBMCs.

From germline, CDR1 is SQVTM and CDR2 ANQGSEA. The CDR3 contains 12 residues. Trimming left V 4 bases short and J 3 bases short, with 10 bases between. As handled by the study authors: For nucleated cells, counts were estimated from reference gene primer amplification. Sequencing used immunoSEQ multiplex PCR; TCRdb keeps in-frame clones, though not all of them. V, J and clone size are taken as reported in that table, and D and trimming were inferred from the DNA itself. The sample has 250,000 or so clones; 70% to 90% are singletons. The chain uses TRBV29-1 and TRBJ2-7, with D maybe TRBD2 (6 bases). Material for sequencing was peripheral blood. This receptor was taken from a man in his thirties or forties with active or convalescent COVID-19. The CDR3 sequence is CSVVLSGYEQYF. CDR3 sequence (DNA): TGCAGCGTTGTTCTTAGCGGCTACGAGCAGTACTTC.